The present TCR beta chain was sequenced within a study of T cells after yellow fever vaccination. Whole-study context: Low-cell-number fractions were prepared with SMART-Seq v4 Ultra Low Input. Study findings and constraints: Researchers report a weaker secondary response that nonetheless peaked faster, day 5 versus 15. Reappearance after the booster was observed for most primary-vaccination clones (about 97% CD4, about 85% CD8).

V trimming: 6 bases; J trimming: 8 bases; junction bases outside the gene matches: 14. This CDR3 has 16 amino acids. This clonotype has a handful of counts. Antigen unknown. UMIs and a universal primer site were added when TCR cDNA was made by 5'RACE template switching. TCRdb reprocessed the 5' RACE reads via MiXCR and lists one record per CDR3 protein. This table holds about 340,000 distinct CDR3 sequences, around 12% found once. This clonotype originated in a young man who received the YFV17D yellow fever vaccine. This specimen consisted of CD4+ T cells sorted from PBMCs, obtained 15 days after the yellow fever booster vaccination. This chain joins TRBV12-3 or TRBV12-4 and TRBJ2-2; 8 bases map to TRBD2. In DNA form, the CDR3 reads TGTGCCAGCAGCCGACTGGCGGCGGGGGGCTTTGGGGAGCTGTTTTTT. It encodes CASSRLAAGGFGELFF.